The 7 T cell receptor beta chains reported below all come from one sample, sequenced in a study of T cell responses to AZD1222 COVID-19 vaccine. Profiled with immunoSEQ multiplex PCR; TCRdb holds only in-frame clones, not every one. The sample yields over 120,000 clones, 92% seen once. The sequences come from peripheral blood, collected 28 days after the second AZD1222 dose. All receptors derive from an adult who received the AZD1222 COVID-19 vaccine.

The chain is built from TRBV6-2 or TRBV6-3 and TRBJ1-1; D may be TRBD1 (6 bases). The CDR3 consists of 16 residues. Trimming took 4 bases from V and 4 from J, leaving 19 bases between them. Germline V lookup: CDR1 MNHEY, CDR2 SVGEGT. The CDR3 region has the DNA TGTGCCAGCAGTTCTTACCTCCAGGGGAGAGCCACTGAAGCTTTCTTT. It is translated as CASSSYLQGRATEAFF.

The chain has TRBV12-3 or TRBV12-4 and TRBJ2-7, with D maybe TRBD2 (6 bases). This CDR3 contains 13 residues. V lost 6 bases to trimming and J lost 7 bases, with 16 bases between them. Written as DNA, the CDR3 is TGTGCCAGCAGAACCGGGACTCCTGGAGAGCAGTACTTC. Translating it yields CASRTGTPGEQYF.

CDR3 DNA: TGTGCCAGCAGCCCCCTAGGGGTGAACACTGAAGCTTTCTTT. Encoded protein: CASSPLGVNTEAFF. The chain carries TRBV6-2 or TRBV6-3 and TRBJ1-1; the D gene is possibly TRBD1 (5 bases). This CDR3 comprises 14 residues. The ends were cut back, 6 bases at V and 0 bases at J, with 11 bases in the middle. Germline CDR1 reads MNHEY; CDR2 reads SVGEGT.

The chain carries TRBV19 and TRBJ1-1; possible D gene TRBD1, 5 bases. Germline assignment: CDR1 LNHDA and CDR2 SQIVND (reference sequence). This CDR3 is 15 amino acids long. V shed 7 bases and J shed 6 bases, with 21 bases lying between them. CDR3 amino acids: CASTTGDAITAEAFF. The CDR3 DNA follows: TGTGCCAGTACGACGGGGGACGCTATCACCGCTGAAGCTTTCTTT.

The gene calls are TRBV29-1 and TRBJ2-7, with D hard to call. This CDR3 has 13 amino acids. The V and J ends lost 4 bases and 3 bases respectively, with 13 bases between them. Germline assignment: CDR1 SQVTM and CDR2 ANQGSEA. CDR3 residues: CSVARRKDYEQYF. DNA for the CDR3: TGCAGCGTTGCTCGCCGGAAAGACTACGAGCAGTACTTC.

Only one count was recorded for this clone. CDR3 sequence: CASSYRGPYEQYF. The DNA of the CDR3 is TGTGCCAGCAGTTACAGGGGCCCCTACGAGCAGTACTTC. The rearrangement uses TRBV12-3 or TRBV12-4 and TRBJ2-7; 7 bases line up with TRBD1. Trimming took 4 bases from V and 2 from J; bases not matched to a gene: 2. The length of the CDR3 is 13 residues.

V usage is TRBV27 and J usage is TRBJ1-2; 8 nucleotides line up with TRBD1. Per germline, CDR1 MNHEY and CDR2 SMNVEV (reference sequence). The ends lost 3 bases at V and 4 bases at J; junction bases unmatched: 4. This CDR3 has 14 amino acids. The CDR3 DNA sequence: TGTGCCAGCAGTTTGACGGACAGGGCCTATGGCTACACCTTC. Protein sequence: CASSLTDRAYGYTF.